This paragraph covers one T cell receptor beta chain sequence. This clone's antigen is unknown. No much larger clonotype is one base removed from it; base qualities were not supplied. To demonstrate the VDJtools post-analysis software, the study profiled TCR beta repertoires from the peripheral blood of some 13 young patients with multiple sclerosis. The multiple sclerosis patients were children and adolescents between roughly 6 and 17 years of age. The source of the sample is a study of post-analysis software for immune sequencing data (dated by TCRdb to about 2015). Background on the whole study: Relapsing-remitting, secondary progressive and progressive-relapsing multiple sclerosis were recorded as disease courses, and subtype annotation was lacking for some patients. The patient repertoires were set against around eleven previously published healthy control repertoires from donors whose ages ranged from roughly 6 to 27 years. A subset of samples was prepared in parallel using single-end sample barcoding, then pooled and co-amplified after Illumina adapter ligation.

What the authors observed across the whole study: Strong co-clustering of samples prepared in the same batch was shown by direct clustering with F measure, prompting a batch-effect correction. The control group was slightly older than the multiple sclerosis patient group. Normalized Chao1 diversity was significantly lower in multiple sclerosis patients than controls, suggesting substantial peripheral T-cell clonal expansion. A few TRBV segments, including TRBV5-6, TRBV5-1 and TRBV20-1, were significantly more frequent in patients than controls.

The cysteine opens and the phenylalanine closes a CDR3 of 16 amino acids. Here the CDR3 DNA is all that survives: 48 bases in frame from base 1. Germline trimming amounts to 2 bases on V and 8 bases on J, with 9 as the count of junction bases outside the gene matches. The library relied on PCR. The sequencer listed for this sample is Illumina HiSeq 2500. To reduce PCR and sequencing biases, unique molecular identifiers were built into the TCR beta cDNA libraries. Every 1 to 10 million input T cells yielded roughly 0.5 million cDNA molecules, meaning each molecule approximated one T cell. The same protocol used for the earlier healthy control dataset was applied to prepare and sequence the patient libraries. Within a given batch, samples were prepared together, multiplexed and sequenced on the same HiSeq lane. On the authors' methods: MIGEC handled the raw barcoded reads, throwing out single-read molecular identifier groups before consensus assembly and CDR3 extraction. Clonotype tables were post-analysed with VDJtools, and diversity was normalized by down-sampling all datasets to the smallest sample size. To correct batch-related cross-sample contamination, repertoire overlap clustering matched CDR3 amino acid sequences but not nucleotide sequences. Using fastp trimming at Q25 and MiXCR clonotype assembly, TCRdb reanalyzed the public sequencing data and kept in-frame beta chains. Entries are consolidated by CDR3 protein sequence, retaining the most common genes and DNA. TCRdb, not the authors, supplied the V and J calls. The sample has about 380,000 distinct CDR3 sequences on record, roughly 35% of them singletons. Around 15% of the sample goes to the ten largest clones.

Sequenced input: blood. The chain is made from TRBV12-3 or TRBV12-4 and TRBJ2-3, with TRBD2 identical over 11 junction bases. The TCR originated in a girl aged 5-17 years with multiple sclerosis. Here the CDR3 is given as CASSLQLAGGPGTQYF. The DNA sequence reads TGTGCCAGCAGTTTACAGTTAGCGGGGGGGCCGGGTACGCAGTATTTT.